This TCR beta chain is from a study of OX40 agonist ivuxolimab in advanced cancers. On cycle 4 day 1 and cycle 7 day 1, as well as at baseline, blood was sampled. Assay used: immunoSEQ multiplex PCR; TCRdb lists only in-frame clones, some missing. The sample contains more than 55,000 clones, more than 75% of which appear only once. This CDR3 is 15 amino acids long. Germline CDR1 is SGHNT and CDR2 is YENEEA. The V segment lost 6 bases and the J segment 0 bases; nucleotides outside the gene matches: 3. This clone was detected only once. This receptor was obtained from an adult with an advanced solid tumor such as melanoma, head and neck, liver or kidney cancer. Sequenced material: CD4+ or CD8+ T cells sorted from blood, taken in a trial of the OX40 agonist ivuxolimab. This chain joins TRBV11-3 and TRBJ2-1, with 9 nucleotides matching TRBD1. The chain's CDR3 is CASSRQGGSYNEQFF. CDR3 sequence (DNA): TGTGCCAGCAGTCGACAGGGGGGCTCCTACAATGAGCAGTTCTTC.